This entry describes one T cell receptor beta chain. Its specificity is not known. TCRdb re-called the 5' RACE reads with MiXCR, one entry per CDR3 protein. The sample has 6,800 or so distinct CDR3 sequences, roughly 7% seen once. V shed 2 bases, J shed 2 bases, and the junction held 5 bases outside the gene matches. This CDR3 has 16 residues. This record belongs to a study of spatial heterogeneity in lung cancer. General study results and limits: As ubiquitous and regional nonsynonymous mutations varied, counts of ubiquitous and regional expanded TCRs tracked them, respectively. How many expanded intratumoral alpha and beta TCRs were present tracked the tumor mutation count, which was a count of nonsynonymous mutations.

The time point was: sample taken at primary tumor resection. The sample here was lung tumor tissue, taken at surgery. The chain employs TRBV7-1 and TRBJ2-2; 7 positions agree with TRBD2. TRBV7-1 is marked as an open reading frame, function uncertain. This receptor was obtained from a male donor with early-stage non-small cell lung cancer. The CDR3 spells CASSSQGLSNTGELFF. CDR3 coding DNA: TGTGCCAGCAGCTCACAGGGACTAAGTAACACCGGGGAGCTGTTTTTT.